This T cell receptor (beta chain) was profiled in a study of early T cells in non-severe SARS-CoV-2 infection. Across the whole study: Bulk RNA isolated from unsorted whole blood underwent sequencing; chains were not paired. Notes on the study in general: VDJdb-based annotation leaned toward anti-spike CD8 responses and missed private and CD4 specificities.

Unique molecular identifiers (one per individual cDNA molecule) were attached. TCRdb re-derived calls from the 5' RACE reads in MiXCR, one entry per CDR3 protein. This table has more than 75,000 distinct CDR3 sequences, around 15% appearing once. Germline V gene sequence: CDR1 LGHNA, CDR2 YSLEER. This CDR3 is 16 amino acids long. V lost 4 bases to trimming and J lost 3 bases; unmatched junction nucleotides: 11. This clonotype has at least ten counts. Antigen unknown. The V gene is TRBV4-3, the J gene TRBJ1-1, with 7 bases matching TRBD1. Sequenced: whole blood. The origin of this receptor is an adult who was a healthcare worker with PCR-confirmed SARS-CoV-2 infection or an uninfected control (not recorded which). The CDR3, as DNA: TGCGCCAGCAGCCGGGCTGGGGGACAGTATGACACTGAAGCTTTCTTT. Translated: CASSRAGGQYDTEAFF.